This entry features one T cell receptor beta chain sequence. Antigen specificity is unknown. The assay was immunoSEQ multiplex PCR, and TCRdb's table has in-frame clones only and misses some. The table shows some 120,000 clones, with about 90% occurring only once. V dropped 3 bases and J dropped 0; count of bases not matched to a gene: 5. The CDR3 extends over 15 amino acids. Germline loops: CDR1 GTSNPN, CDR2 SVGIG (reference sequence). The sample is drawn from a study of T cell responses to AZD1222 COVID-19 vaccine. Study findings and constraints: Spike-specific TCR breadth and depth grew following two AZD1222 doses. Of spike-specific TCRs, nearly half reportedly target regions left unmutated in variants. Females outnumbered males among donors, who were mostly white British; clonal diversity was possibly underestimated.

The input for sequencing was peripheral blood, taken on day 0 of AZD1222 vaccination. The TCR sequence derives from an adult in good health. The rearrangement uses TRBV30 and TRBJ2-1; 7 bases line up with TRBD2. The CDR3 DNA reads TGTGCCTGGAGGGAACGCGGGGGCTCCTACAATGAGCAGTTCTTC. It specifies CAWRERGGSYNEQFF.